This entry lists 25 T cell receptor beta chains sequenced from one sample in a study of T cell responses to AZD1222 COVID-19 vaccine. Measured with immunoSEQ multiplex PCR; TCRdb has only the in-frame clones, and not every one. Of fewer than 90,000 clones in the sample, over 75% were seen once. Sequenced material: peripheral blood, taken 28 days after the second AZD1222 dose. The receptor set was obtained from an adult who received the AZD1222 COVID-19 vaccine.

The genes are TRBV3-1 (or the pseudogene TRBV3-2) and TRBJ1-2, with D possibly TRBD1 on 5 matching bases. The V end was cut by 5 bases, the J end by 2 bases, with 15 bases between. CDR3 length: 15 residues. Germline CDR1 LGHDT, CDR2 YNNKEL (reference sequence). CDR3 sequence (DNA): TGTGCCAGCAGCTCGCGACAGCGTGACAACTATGGCTACACCTTC. Translation: CASSSRQRDNYGYTF.

The chain uses TRBV21-1 and TRBJ2-7; the table's D call, TRBD1, has no DNA check behind it. TRBV21-1 is annotated as a pseudogene. The CDR3 spans 19 residues. CDR3: CASSKYASGTGGPTYEQYF. The CDR3 nucleotides are TGTGCCAGCAGCAAATACGCCTCCGGGACAGGGGGTCCTACCTACGAGCAGTACTTC.

This chain uses TRBV7-3 with TRBJ2-1; D not certain. Trimming left V 1 base short and J 6 bases short, with 7 bases between. The CDR3 contains 13 residues. Germline V gene sequence: CDR1 SGHTA, CDR2 FQGTGA. In DNA form, the CDR3 reads TGTGCCAGCAGCTTAATTACGTTCAATGAGCAGTTCTTC. Protein: CASSLITFNEQFF.

As for this clone: This sample also contains other DNA sequences that code for the same CDR3. This chain joins TRBV19 and TRBJ1-5; 10 bases line up with TRBD1. Germline V gene sequence: CDR1 LNHDA, CDR2 SQIVND (reference sequence). Trimming took 6 bases from V and 0 from J; bases not matched to a gene: 5. There are 16 residues in the CDR3. CDR3 in amino acids: CASRPGQGYSNQPQHF. CDR3 in DNA: TGTGCCAGTAGACCGGGACAGGGGTATAGCAATCAGCCCCAGCATTTT.

This clone was counted between two and nine times. The rearrangement uses TRBV5-1 and TRBJ1-2, with D uncertain. This CDR3 region has 13 residues. Per germline, CDR1 SGHRS and CDR2 YFSETQ. V was pared by 5 bases and J by 0 bases, with 8 bases between. CDR3 loop: CASRQSSNYGYTF. The CDR3 DNA reads as TGCGCCAGCAGACAGTCATCTAACTATGGCTACACCTTC.

The genes are TRBV30 and TRBJ1-2; 7 bases match TRBD1. The CDR3 loop spans 14 amino acids. Germline assignment: CDR1 GTSNPN and CDR2 SVGIG (reference sequence). The trim removed 3 bases at V and 4 bases at J, leaving 8 bases unmatched. In nucleotides, the CDR3 is TGTGCCTGGAGCCCCGACAGGGCAGGCTATGGCTACACCTTC. Its protein product is CAWSPDRAGYGYTF. The variable domain in full, with the rest retrieved from reference TRBV30 and TRBJ1-2, is SQTIHQWPATLVQPVGSPLSLECTVEGTSNPNLYWYRQAAGRGLQLLFYSVGIGQISSEVPQNLSASRPQDRQFILSSKKLLLSDSGFYLCAWSPDRAGYGYTFGSGTRLTVV.

The rearrangement links TRBV30 to TRBJ1-2; 9 nucleotides line up with TRBD1. CDR1 and CDR2 from the germline V gene are GTSNPN and SVGIG (reference sequence). This CDR3 is built from 13 residues. Germline trimming cut 1 base from V and 5 bases from J; bases unmatched to any gene: 2. The CDR3 protein is CAWSAGTGYGYTF. The DNA for the CDR3 is TGTGCCTGGAGTGCGGGGACAGGGTATGGCTACACCTTC.

For the CDR3, the DNA is TGTGCCAGCAAGCCCCGGGACAGCAGCAATCAGCCCCAGCATTTT. It codes for CASKPRDSSNQPQHF. This chain connects TRBV2 to TRBJ1-5, with TRBD1 matching over 7 bases. The V gene end was trimmed by 7 bases and the J gene end by 1 base; junction bases not matched to a gene: 7. The germline CDR1 and CDR2 sequences are SNHLY and FYNNEI. The CDR3 spans 15 residues.

This clone showed up just once. J is TRBJ1-1 and V is TRBV4-1, with a possible D match to TRBD1 (6 bases). V lost 5 bases to trimming and J lost 10 bases, with 23 bases between them. The CDR3 consists of 15 residues. Germline CDR1 MGHRA, CDR2 YSYEKL. The CDR3 region has the DNA TGCGCCAGCAGCAGGGGATTCGGGTCCCCGGGGGCAGCTTTCTTT. Residues: CASSRGFGSPGAAFF.

V gene TRBV5-4 combines with J gene TRBJ1-4, with TRBD1 matching over 7 bases. The CDR3 has 14 amino acids. The germline CDR1 and CDR2 sequences are SGHNT and YYREEE (reference sequence). V shed 2 bases and J 4 bases; nucleotides not matched to a gene: 2. In DNA, the CDR3 is TGTGCCAGCAGCTTTTCAGGGGGTAATGAAAAACTGTTTTTT. Protein product: CASSFSGGNEKLFF.

V gene TRBV5-1 combines with J gene TRBJ1-1; D is uncertain. The length of the CDR3 is 13 residues. Between the trimmed V and J ends, which lost 4 bases and 4 bases, there was a span of 11 bases. CDR1 is SGHRS and CDR2 is YFSETQ in the germline V gene. CDR3 bases: TGCGCCAGCAGCACGTCGGGGAGCACTGAAGCTTTCTTT. Translating gives CASSTSGSTEAFF.

This rearrangement joins TRBV10-3 to TRBJ2-7; D is unclear. Germline CDR1 and CDR2: ENHRY and SYGVKD. Trimming removed 4 bases at V and 6 bases at J, with 7 bases between. The CDR3 length is 11 residues. The CDR3 DNA follows: TGTGCCATCAGTGCCTCTCTCGAGCAGTACTTC. This gives the protein CAISASLEQYF.

The genes are TRBV18 and TRBJ2-5, with D possibly matching TRBD1 (6 bases). Germline lookup yields CDR1 KGHSH and CDR2 LQKENI. The ends were cut back, 3 bases at V and 3 bases at J, with 8 bases in the middle. The CDR3 runs to 13 residues. In nucleotides, the CDR3 is TGTGCCAGCTCACCGTCAGGGGAAGAGACCCAGTACTTC. It translates to CASSPSGEETQYF.

The V call is TRBV7-6, the J call TRBJ2-7; TRBD2 matches at 14 bases. The germline V gene encodes CDR1 SGHVS and CDR2 FNYEAQ. There are 16 residues in the CDR3. Unmatched junction bases numbered 7, after V lost 5 bases and J lost 4 bases. CDR3 coding DNA: TGTGCCAGCAGCCCTGGGACTAGCGGGGGATCTTACGAGCAGTACTTC. Its protein product is CASSPGTSGGSYEQYF.

This rearrangement joins TRBV15 to TRBJ1-5; 10 bases fit TRBD1. The CDR3 spans 16 residues. Germline assignment: CDR1 LNHNV and CDR2 YYDKDF (reference sequence). J gave up 4 bases and V 3 bases, and 6 bases lay outside the gene matches. The CDR3 loop reads CATSRTGTGVNQPQHF. DNA of the CDR3: TGTGCCACCAGCAGGACCGGGACAGGGGTGAATCAGCCCCAGCATTTT.

The chain couples TRBV7-8 to TRBJ1-2; D may be TRBD1 (5 bases). Trimming removed 0 bases from V and 8 bases from J, with 7 bases in between. CDR1 SGHVS and CDR2 FQNEAQ come from the germline V gene. The CDR3 consists of 12 residues. The CDR3 sequence is CASSLARAGYTF. In DNA, the CDR3 is TGTGCCAGCAGCTTAGCCAGGGCCGGCTACACCTTC.

V gene TRBV4-3 combines with J gene TRBJ1-2; no clear D. Germline V gives CDR1 LGHNA, CDR2 YSLEER. With 0 bases removed from V and 4 bases from J, the gap between germline ends came to 12 bases. The CDR3 sequence is 15 residues long. The DNA for the CDR3 is TGCGCCAGCAGCCAAGAGGTGGGTCCCAGCTATGGCTACACCTTC. It codes for CASSQEVGPSYGYTF.

This clone was seen just once. This sequence joins TRBV7-9 and TRBJ2-2; D is unresolved. V lost 1 base to trimming and J lost 3 bases, with 6 bases between them. Germline V gives CDR1 SEHNR, CDR2 FQNEAQ (reference sequence). CDR3 size: 14 residues. The CDR3 protein is CASSLGTDTGELFF. CDR3 DNA sequence: TGTGCCAGCAGCTTAGGGACCGACACCGGGGAGCTGTTTTTT.

This clone was found once. CDR3 in amino acids: CASSQTGSEAFF. The CDR3 DNA sequence: TGTGCCAGCAGCCAAACGGGCTCTGAAGCTTTCTTT. V gene TRBV3-1 (or the pseudogene TRBV3-2) combines with J gene TRBJ1-1; D is ambiguous. Trimming left V 2 bases short and J 6 bases short, with 7 bases between. The CDR3 has 12 residues. The germline CDR1 and CDR2 sequences are LGHDT and YNNKEL (reference sequence).

As for this clone: The sample carries other DNA sequences with the same CDR3. The chain has TRBV5-1 and TRBJ1-1; 8 nucleotides match TRBD1. CDR1 SGHRS and CDR2 YFSETQ come from the germline V gene. V shed 1 base and J 2 bases; nucleotides not matched to a gene: 1. The CDR3 is 14 residues long. The CDR3 sequence: CASSLQGANTEAFF. CDR3 nucleotide sequence: TGCGCCAGCAGCTTGCAGGGGGCAAACACTGAAGCTTTCTTT.

This chain uses TRBV5-1 with TRBJ2-7; D unresolved. V lost 0 bases, J lost 0 bases, and 10 bases lay in between. The CDR3 is 15 amino acids. Germline CDR1 is SGHRS and CDR2 is YFSETQ. The CDR3 region is CASSLEAESSYEQYF. The DNA of the CDR3 is TGCGCCAGCAGCTTGGAGGCCGAAAGCTCCTACGAGCAGTACTTC.

The sample holds a few counts of this clone. The rearrangement links TRBV12-3 or TRBV12-4 to TRBJ1-5; D gene unclear. The germline V and J ends were trimmed by 5 bases and 7 bases, with 9 bases remaining between them. The CDR3 is 12 amino acids. CDR3 protein: CASSTARQPQHF. The CDR3 bases are TGTGCCAGCAGTACCGCCCGGCAGCCCCAGCATTTT.

The chain recombines TRBV11-3 with TRBJ2-3; TRBD1 agrees at 8 bases. Germline V gives CDR1 SGHNT, CDR2 YENEEA. The V gene end was trimmed by 5 bases and the J gene end by 3 bases; junction bases not matched to a gene: 7. The CDR3 is 15 residues long. The chain's CDR3 is CASSPRQGRTDTQYF. The CDR3 DNA follows: TGTGCCAGCAGCCCACGACAGGGGAGGACAGATACGCAGTATTTT. Full variable domain (rest looked up from reference TRBV11-3 and TRBJ2-3): EAGVVQSPRYKIIEKKQPVAFWCNPISGHNTLYWYLQNLGQGPELLIRYENEEAVDDSQLPKDRFSAERLKGVDSTLKIQPAELGDSAVYLCASSPRQGRTDTQYFGPGTRLTVL.

The chain combines TRBV7-3 with TRBJ2-3, with D hard to call. Germline assignment: CDR1 SGHTA and CDR2 FQGTGA. Trimming stripped 3 bases from V and 6 bases from J, with 13 bases between. The CDR3 spans 14 residues. This CDR3 reads CASSLSPTIDTQYF. The CDR3, as DNA: TGTGCCAGCAGCTTGTCCCCCACTATTGATACGCAGTATTTT.

A remark on this clone: The same CDR3 also results from other DNA sequences found in this sample. This chain uses TRBV3-1 (or the pseudogene TRBV3-2) with TRBJ2-7, with D unresolved. Deletions cut 1 base from V and 5 bases from J, with 3 bases between. The CDR3 totals 11 residues. Looked up from germline, CDR1 is LGHDT and CDR2 is YNNKEL (reference sequence). The CDR3 reads CASSQVNEQYF. CDR3 bases: TGTGCCAGCAGCCAAGTGAACGAGCAGTACTTC.